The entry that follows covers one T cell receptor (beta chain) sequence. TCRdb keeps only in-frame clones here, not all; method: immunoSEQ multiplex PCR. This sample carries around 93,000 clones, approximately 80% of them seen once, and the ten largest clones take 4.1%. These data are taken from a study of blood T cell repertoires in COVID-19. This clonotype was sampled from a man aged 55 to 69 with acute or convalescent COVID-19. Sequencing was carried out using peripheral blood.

The CDR3 DNA is TGTGCCAGCACCCCCGGGGGGACTGAAGCTTTCTTT. This gives the protein CASTPGGTEAFF. The J gene is TRBJ1-1, the V gene TRBV11-3; TRBD1 is a possible D gene (5 bases). The CDR3 has 12 amino acids. Germline CDR1 reads SGHNT; CDR2 reads YENEEA. The V gene lost 7 bases and the J gene lost 5 bases, with 11 bases spanning the gap.